The 21 T cell receptor beta chains below were found in one sample sequenced in a study of CD8 T cells in ankylosing spondylitis. The study, taken as a whole, reports: About 8 highly homologous variants formed a TCR beta motif that appeared characteristic of ankylosing spondylitis blood.

These TCRs are of unknown antigen specificity. Each CDR3 protein gets one entry after TCRdb re-called the 5' RACE reads with MiXCR. Of around 490,000 distinct CDR3 sequences in the sample, approximately 5% were seen once. Specimen: blood, either unsorted or a sorted T cell fraction (not recorded which). Receptor source: a male donor with ankylosing spondylitis.

The sample holds many counts of this clonotype. The chain joins TRBV10-3 to TRBJ2-7; possible D gene TRBD1, 6 bases. Germline loops: CDR1 ENHRY, CDR2 SYGVKD. This CDR3 is built from 15 residues. V lost 6 bases and J 1 base, leaving 16 bases between the germline ends. CDR3 sequence: CAIRSDRSLSYEQYF. Here the CDR3 DNA reads TGTGCCATCAGGTCGGACAGATCCCTTTCCTACGAGCAGTACTTC.

A few counts support this clonotype. V and J are TRBV7-9 and TRBJ2-7, with TRBD2 identical over 7 bases. The ends lost 5 bases at V and 3 bases at J; junction bases unmatched: 7. The CDR3 totals 14 residues. Germline V gene data show CDR1 as SEHNR and CDR2 as FQNEAQ (reference sequence). CDR3 protein: CASSPKGLLYEQYF. The CDR3 nucleotides read TGTGCCAGCAGCCCCAAGGGACTACTCTACGAGCAGTACTTC.

This clonotype was observed at least ten times. The genes are TRBV12-3 or TRBV12-4 and TRBJ2-6; the D is unclear. This CDR3 contains 14 residues. V was trimmed by 6 bases and J by 4 bases, leaving 10 bases between them. The CDR3 sequence is CASSPTRGANVLTF. The CDR3 region has the DNA TGTGCCAGCAGCCCAACGCGGGGGGCCAACGTCCTGACTTTC.

This clonotype was picked up many times. The J gene is TRBJ2-1, the V gene TRBV7-8; tentatively, D is TRBD1 (5 bases). Trimming cost V 1 base and J 2 bases, with 9 bases left between them. Germline V gene data show CDR1 as SGHVS and CDR2 as FQNEAQ. This CDR3 has 15 amino acids. The CDR3 coding sequence is TGTGCCAGCAGCTTAGACAGGCACCCCTACAATGAGCAGTTCTTC. This sequence encodes CASSLDRHPYNEQFF.

This sequence joins TRBV5-6 and TRBJ2-1; either TRBD1 or TRBD2 may fit D (5 bases each). The CDR3 runs 18 residues. The V gene lost 1 base and the J gene lost 2 bases, with 19 bases spanning the gap. The germline V gene has CDR1 SGHDT and CDR2 YYEEEE. The CDR3 spells CASSLMRGEDITYNEQFF. CDR3 in DNA: TGTGCCAGCAGCTTGATGAGGGGCGAGGATATCACCTACAATGAGCAGTTCTTC.

At least ten counts were recorded for this clonotype. This chain links TRBV3-1 with TRBJ2-5; D is perhaps TRBD1 or TRBD2 (6 bases each). Germline V gives CDR1 LGHDT, CDR2 YNNKEL (reference sequence). The CDR3 covers 14 residues. Trimming pared 1 base from V and 7 bases from J, leaving 13 bases between. The CDR3 nucleotides are TGTGCCAGCAGCCAAGGGACTATAGGGGGGACCCAGTACTTC. The encoded protein is CASSQGTIGGTQYF.

This clonotype was seen ten or more times. The chain employs TRBV5-6 and TRBJ1-3, with 8 bases lining up with TRBD1. Germline V CDR1 and CDR2: SGHDT, YYEEEE. This CDR3 is built from 17 residues. The V gene end was trimmed by 2 bases and the J gene end by 2 bases; junction bases not matched to a gene: 9. The CDR3 coding sequence is TGTGCCAGCAGCTTTTACCGGACAGGGCTAACTGGAAACACCATATATTTT. This gives the protein CASSFYRTGLTGNTIYF. The full variable domain, rest sourced from reference TRBV5-6 and TRBJ1-3, is DAGVTQSPTHLIKTRGQQVTLRCSPKSGHDTVSWYQQALGQGPQFIFQYYEEEERQRGNFPDRFSGHQFPNYSSELNVNALLLGDSALYLCASSFYRTGLTGNTIYFGEGSWLTVV.

This clonotype was picked up many times. The V gene is TRBV5-1, the J gene TRBJ1-4, with 8 bases matching TRBD1. This CDR3 has 16 residues. After removal of 0 bases from V and 5 bases from J, the junction contained 6 bases not matched to a gene. Germline V lookup: CDR1 SGHRS, CDR2 YFSETQ. This chain's CDR3 is CASSLGADRANEKLFF. The CDR3 DNA reads as TGCGCCAGCAGCTTGGGAGCGGACAGGGCAAATGAAAAACTGTTTTTT.

This clonotype was counted many times. The chain is built from TRBV4-2 and TRBJ1-1; D gene ambiguous. Trimming took off 1 base at V and 4 bases at J, with 4 bases between the two ends. Germline CDR1 reads LGHNA; CDR2 reads YNFKEQ. CDR3 size: 12 residues. CDR3 residues: CASSQVSTEAFF. The CDR3 DNA is TGTGCCAGCAGCCAAGTCTCCACTGAAGCTTTCTTT.

This clonotype showed up many times. The J gene is TRBJ2-1, the V gene TRBV20-1, with TRBD1 identical over 11 bases. The CDR3 loop spans 16 amino acids. V shed 6 bases, J shed 0 bases, and the junction held 7 bases outside the gene matches. Germline CDR1 DFQATT, CDR2 SNEGSKA (reference sequence). The CDR3: CSAPGQGVSSYNEQFF. CDR3 in DNA: TGCAGTGCCCCGGGACAGGGGGTGAGCTCCTACAATGAGCAGTTCTTC.

This clonotype was recorded many times. For the CDR3, the DNA is TGTGCCAGCTCACTACGCTTGGCGGGAGCCACCGGGGAGCTGTTTTTT. This translates into CASSLRLAGATGELFF. The chain has TRBV27 and TRBJ2-2, with TRBD2 matching 7 bases. Germline-derived CDR1 and CDR2 are MNHEY and SMNVEV (reference sequence). The V segment lost 8 bases and the J segment 4 bases; nucleotides outside the gene matches: 13. The CDR3 runs to 16 residues.

This clonotype showed up many times. This chain uses TRBV7-6 with TRBJ2-7; 10 nucleotides line up with TRBD1. Trimming at V came to 11 bases and at J to 5 bases, leaving 12 bases not matched to a gene. Germline loops: CDR1 SGHVS, CDR2 FNYEAQ. The CDR3 is 14 amino acids. In nucleotides, the CDR3 is TGTGCCTCTGGGGGGACAGGGGATCGGAACGAGCAGTACTTC. Its protein is CASGGTGDRNEQYF.

This clonotype was recorded at least ten times. V gene TRBV9 combines with J gene TRBJ2-1, with D possibly being TRBD2 (6 bases). V was clipped by 3 bases and J by 10 bases, with 11 bases between them. The CDR3 loop spans 12 amino acids. CDR1 is SGDLS and CDR2 is YYNGEE in the germline V gene. In DNA, the CDR3 is TGTGCCAGCAGCGGGGGGGACCTGGAGCAGTTCTTC. Translation gives CASSGGDLEQFF. The complete variable domain, with remaining parts taken from reference TRBV9 and TRBJ2-1, reads DSGVTQTPKHLITATGQRVTLRCSPRSGDLSVYWYQQSLDQGLQFLIQYYNGEERAKGNILERFSAQQFPDLHSELNLSSLELGDSALYFCASSGGDLEQFFGPGTRLTVL.

This clonotype appeared a few times. This sequence joins TRBV7-9 and TRBJ2-2; D gene unclear. Trimming took 5 bases from V and 2 from J, leaving 9 bases between them. The length of the CDR3 is 14 residues. Germline V gives CDR1 SEHNR, CDR2 FQNEAQ (reference sequence). CDR3 sequence: CASSLGYNTGELFF. For the CDR3, the DNA is TGTGCCAGCAGCCTGGGCTACAACACCGGGGAGCTGTTTTTT.

This clonotype was detected ten times or more. This rearrangement joins TRBV18 to TRBJ1-1; D is undetermined. Germline loops: CDR1 KGHSH, CDR2 LQKENI. Trimming cost V 2 bases and J 0 bases, with 13 bases left between them. The CDR3 totals 16 residues. CDR3 region: CASSPGEGTMNTEAFF. CDR3 in DNA: TGTGCCAGCTCACCAGGTGAGGGCACCATGAACACTGAAGCTTTCTTT.

This clonotype was picked up many times. The chain employs TRBV18 and TRBJ1-6; D possibly corresponds to TRBD1 (5 bases). V lost 3 bases, J lost 8 bases, and 11 bases lay in between. The germline V gene has CDR1 KGHSH and CDR2 LQKENI. The CDR3 extends over 14 amino acids. In DNA, the CDR3 is TGTGCCAGCTCACCGTCCGGGGACGATTCACCCCTCCACTTT. It codes for CASSPSGDDSPLHF.

The chain links TRBV11-2 to TRBJ2-7, with unresolved D. The CDR3 extends over 15 amino acids. V shed 5 bases and J shed 5 bases, with 19 bases lying between them. Germline V gene lookup returns CDR1 SGHAT and CDR2 FQNNGV. Here the CDR3 DNA reads TGTGCCAGCAGCCCGCAAGGAAATCCAAGCGACGAGCAGTACTTC. It specifies CASSPQGNPSDEQYF.

This clonotype was counted at least ten times. J is TRBJ2-3 and V is TRBV29-1; TRBD2 agrees at 9 bases. CDR1 and CDR2 from the germline V gene are SQVTM and ANQGSEA. The CDR3 is 14 amino acids. V lost 6 bases and J lost 0; bases outside the gene matches: 4. CDR3 region: CSVRGGGSTDTQYF. The CDR3 nucleotides are TGCAGCGTCCGCGGGGGGGGCAGCACAGATACGCAGTATTTT.

This clonotype was recorded a few times. The chain carries TRBV10-3 and TRBJ2-3; 7 bases are shared with TRBD2. Germline V gives CDR1 ENHRY, CDR2 SYGVKD. The CDR3 is 17 amino acids. Trimming removed 6 bases from V and 3 bases from J; junction bases left unmatched: 15. This CDR3 is CAISTHTSAKITDTQYF. CDR3 nucleotides: TGTGCCATCAGCACCCATACTAGCGCCAAAATAACAGATACGCAGTATTTT.

The chain has TRBV7-9 and TRBJ2-5; 10 bases match TRBD2. The V gene end was trimmed by 0 bases and the J gene end by 0 bases; junction bases not matched to a gene: 4. The CDR3 is 17 amino acids. Germline CDR1 is SEHNR and CDR2 is FQNEAQ (reference sequence). The CDR3, as DNA: TGTGCCAGCAGCTTAGCCGGGACTAGCGCGAACCAAGAGACCCAGTACTTC. This codes for CASSLAGTSANQETQYF. Using reference TRBV7-9 and TRBJ2-5 for the parts outside the CDR3, the full variable domain is DTGVSQNPRHKITKRGQNVTFRCDPISEHNRLYWYRQTLGQGPEFLTYFQNEAQLEKSRLLSDRFSAERPKGSFSTLEIQRTEQGDSAMYLCASSLAGTSANQETQYFGPGTRLLVL.

This clonotype has at least ten counts. This chain connects TRBV5-1 to TRBJ2-3; 13 nucleotides line up with TRBD2. The V segment lost 2 bases and the J segment 3 bases; nucleotides outside the gene matches: 3. This CDR3 has 16 amino acids. The germline CDR1 and CDR2 sequences are SGHRS and YFSETQ. The DNA for the CDR3 is TGCGCCAGCAGCTTCGGACTAGCGGGAGAAACAGATACGCAGTATTTT. This gives the protein CASSFGLAGETDTQYF.